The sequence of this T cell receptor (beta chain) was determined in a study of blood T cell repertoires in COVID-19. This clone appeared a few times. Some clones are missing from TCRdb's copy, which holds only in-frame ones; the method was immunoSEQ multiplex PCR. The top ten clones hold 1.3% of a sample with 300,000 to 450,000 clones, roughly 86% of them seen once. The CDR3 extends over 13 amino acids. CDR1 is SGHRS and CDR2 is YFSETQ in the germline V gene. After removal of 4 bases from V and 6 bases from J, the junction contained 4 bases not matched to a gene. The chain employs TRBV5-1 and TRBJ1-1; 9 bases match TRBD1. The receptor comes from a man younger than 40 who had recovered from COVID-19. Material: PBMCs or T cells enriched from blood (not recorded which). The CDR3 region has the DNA TGCGCCAGCAGCCGGGACAGGGCTGCTGAAGCTTTCTTT. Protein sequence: CASSRDRAAEAFF.